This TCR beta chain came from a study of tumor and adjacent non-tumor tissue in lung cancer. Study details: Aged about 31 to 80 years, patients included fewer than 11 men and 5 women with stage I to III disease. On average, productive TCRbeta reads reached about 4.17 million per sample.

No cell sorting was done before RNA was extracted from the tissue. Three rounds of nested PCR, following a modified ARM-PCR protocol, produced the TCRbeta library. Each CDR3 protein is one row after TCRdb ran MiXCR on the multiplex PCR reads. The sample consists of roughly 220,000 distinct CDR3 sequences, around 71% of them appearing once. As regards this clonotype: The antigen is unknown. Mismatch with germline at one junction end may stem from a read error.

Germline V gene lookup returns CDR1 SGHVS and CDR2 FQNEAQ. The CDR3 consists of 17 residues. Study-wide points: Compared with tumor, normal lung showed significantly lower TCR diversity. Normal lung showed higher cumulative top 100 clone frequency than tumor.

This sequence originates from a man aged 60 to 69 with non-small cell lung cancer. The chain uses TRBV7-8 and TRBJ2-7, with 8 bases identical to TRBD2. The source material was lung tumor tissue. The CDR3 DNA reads TGTGCCACCAGCTTAGTGGCTAGCGGGTCCCTCTCCTACAAGCAGTACTTC. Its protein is CATSLVASGSLSYKQYF.